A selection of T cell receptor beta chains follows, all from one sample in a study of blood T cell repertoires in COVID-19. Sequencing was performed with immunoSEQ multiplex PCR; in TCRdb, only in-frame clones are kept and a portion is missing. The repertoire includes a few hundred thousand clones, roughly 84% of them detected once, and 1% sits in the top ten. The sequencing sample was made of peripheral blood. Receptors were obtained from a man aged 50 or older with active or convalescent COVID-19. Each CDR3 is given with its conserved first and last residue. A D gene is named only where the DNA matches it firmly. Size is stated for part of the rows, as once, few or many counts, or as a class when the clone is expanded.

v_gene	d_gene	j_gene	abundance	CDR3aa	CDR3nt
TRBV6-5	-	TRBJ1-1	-	CASSYSNALPGSEAFF	TGTGCCAGCAGTTACTCGAACGCCCTCCCCGGGTCTGAAGCTTTCTTT
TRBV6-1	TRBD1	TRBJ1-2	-	CASSDVGAGGHQDYGYTF	TGTGCCAGCAGTGATGTCGGAGCAGGGGGGCATCAGGACTATGGCTACACCTTC
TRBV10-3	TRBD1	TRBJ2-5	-	CATTGQGGMETQYF	TGTGCCACAACGGGACAGGGAGGGATGGAGACCCAGTACTTC
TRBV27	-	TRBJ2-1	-	CASSPLVTPTNEQFF	TGTGCCAGCAGCCCCCTAGTGACCCCCACCAATGAGCAGTTCTTC
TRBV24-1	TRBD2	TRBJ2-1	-	CATSDWTSGRRDEQFF	TGTGCCACCAGTGACTGGACTAGCGGGAGAAGGGATGAGCAGTTCTTC
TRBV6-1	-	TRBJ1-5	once	CASSELVSNQPQHF	TGTGCCAGCAGTGAACTAGTTAGCAATCAGCCCCAGCATTTT
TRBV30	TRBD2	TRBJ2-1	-	CAWSPGLGSSEQFF	TGTGCCTGGAGTCCAGGACTAGGGTCGAGTGAGCAGTTCTTC
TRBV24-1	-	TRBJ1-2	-	CATSDEGPNYGYTF	TGTGCCACCAGTGATGAGGGCCCTAACTATGGCTACACCTTC
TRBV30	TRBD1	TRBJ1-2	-	CAWQGASSGYTF	TGTGCCTGGCAGGGGGCGTCCTCCGGCTACACCTTC
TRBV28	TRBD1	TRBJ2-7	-	CASRAGQGTYEQYF	TGTGCCAGCAGGGCCGGACAGGGAACCTACGAGCAGTACTTC
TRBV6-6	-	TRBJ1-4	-	CASRTVDSATNEKLFF	TGTGCCAGCAGGACAGTCGACTCTGCAACTAATGAAAAACTGTTTTTT
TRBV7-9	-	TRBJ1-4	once	CASSRRATNEKLFF	TGTGCCAGCAGCCGACGGGCAACTAATGAAAAACTGTTTTTT
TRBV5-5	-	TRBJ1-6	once	CASSSTARDSPLHF	TGTGCCAGCAGCTCGACAGCCCGGGATTCACCCCTCCACTTT
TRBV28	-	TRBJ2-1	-	CASSKLSSYNEQFF	TGTGCCAGCAGTAAGCTTAGCTCCTACAATGAGCAGTTCTTC
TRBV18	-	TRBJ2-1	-	CASSPLLAYNEQFF	TGTGCCAGCTCACCACTACTGGCCTACAATGAGCAGTTCTTC
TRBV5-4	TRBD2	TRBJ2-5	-	CASSPKGGGQETQYF	TGTGCCAGCAGCCCAAAGGGCGGGGGCCAAGAGACCCAGTACTTC
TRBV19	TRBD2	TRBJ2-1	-	CASSTATSGGNEQFF	TGTGCCAGTAGTACAGCGACTAGCGGGGGTAATGAGCAGTTCTTC
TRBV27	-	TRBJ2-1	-	CASSLSHYSHEQFF	TGTGCCAGCAGTTTATCCCACTACTCCCATGAGCAGTTCTTC
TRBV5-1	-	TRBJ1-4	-	CASSEGNEKLFF	TGCGCCAGCAGCGAGGGAAATGAAAAACTGTTTTTT
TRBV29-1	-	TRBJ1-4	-	CSAHRVNGEKLFF	TGCAGCGCCCACAGGGTGAACGGTGAAAAACTGTTTTTT